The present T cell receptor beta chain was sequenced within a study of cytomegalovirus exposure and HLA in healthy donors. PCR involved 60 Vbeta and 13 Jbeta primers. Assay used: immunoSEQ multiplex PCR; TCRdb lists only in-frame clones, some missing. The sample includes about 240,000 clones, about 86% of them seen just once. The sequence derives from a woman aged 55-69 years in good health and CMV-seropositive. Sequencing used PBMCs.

The DNA for the CDR3 is TGTGCCAGCAGCCCAGGTGGTAGCTCCTACGAGCAGTACTTC. Protein: CASSPGGSSYEQYF. The V call is TRBV5-4, the J call TRBJ2-7; D is unclear. Germline V lookup: CDR1 SGHNT, CDR2 YYREEE (reference sequence). The length of the CDR3 is 14 residues. V lost 4 bases to trimming and J lost 0 bases, with 11 bases between them.